This T cell receptor beta chain derives from a study of blood T cell repertoires in COVID-19. Study-level information: Donors in the United States, Italy and Spain gave samples during acute or convalescent COVID-19. Sources were T cells, B-cell-depleted T cells, or PBMCs; the material itself was cDNA or gDNA.

Germline CDR1 reads LGHNA; CDR2 reads YNFKEQ. This CDR3 contains 14 residues. V lost 1 base and J lost 1, with 7 bases in between. In the study's own analysis: Amplifying reference gene primers gave estimates of nucleated cell counts. Data came from immunoSEQ multiplex PCR; TCRdb stores just in-frame clones and leaves some out. D and trimming were read from the DNA, whereas the V and J calls and clone size are those reported in that table. The sample lists roughly 150,000 clones; over 65% were seen once. The V gene is TRBV4-2, the J gene TRBJ1-1, with D tentatively TRBD1 (6 bases). The origin of this receptor is a man aged 60 to 69 with acute or convalescent COVID-19. The sequenced sample was peripheral blood. CDR3 coding DNA: TGTGCCAGCAGCCAAGTGGGGGCGAACACTGAAGCTTTCTTT. Translated, it gives CASSQVGANTEAFF.